Sequencing of this TCR beta chain was carried out in a study of cytomegalovirus exposure and HLA in healthy donors (dated by TCRdb to between 2016 and 2019). Background for the entire study: An earlier analysis of some 550 of the donors reported about 250 Gb of sequence data and 117 million unique TCR beta sequences from roughly 180 million T cells. The study aimed to test whether cataloging public T cell receptors could reveal signatures of past pathogen exposure. In a later analysis, previously published TCR beta repertoires from fewer than 750 donors were re-analyzed and high-resolution HLA genotyping was added so that TCR occurrence patterns could be studied. Both class I and class II loci were covered by HLA typing, at four-digit resolution. Every discovery cohort repertoire had been produced on one sequencing platform. A later genetic analysis took genome-wide SNP genotypes for about three fifths of the 666 donors and used that subset as a discovery cohort. An early release that covered several hundred HLA-typed donors contained about 300 gigabases of sequencing data and 80 million or so unique TCR sequences. Using immunosequencing, the study profiled T cell repertoires from roughly 650 subjects and related those repertoires to cytomegalovirus serostatus. In addition to the first cohort of 666 subjects, a separate validation cohort of around 110 different subjects was used. The number of donors typed differed by locus, with about 629-640 for A, B, C, DRB1 and DQB1, more than 500 for DQA1, approximately 570 for DPA1, and around 460 for DPB1. Because of strong linkage in the cohort, four or five DR-DQ haplotypes were treated as single units for association and clustering. Of the 398 genotyped donors, about 80% fell in the genetic ancestry cluster associated with self-reported Caucasian donors. To predict cytomegalovirus infection status, the study combined high-throughput TCR immunosequencing, statistical association of individual TCRs with disease status, and machine learning. An earlier analysis of 587 of the donors applied high-throughput TCR beta sequencing to assess whether each TCR beta V gene segment acted as functional or pseudogenic. Among some 410 genotyped donors of the cohort, an average of approximately 240,000 unique TCR beta nucleotide sequences was sequenced per donor, of which about 18% were non-productive. Rather than drawing on any new phenotypic data, the later analysis identified candidate immune exposures from TCR beta sequences and the way those sequences occurred across donors. Donor age, sex, ethnicity and CMV serostatus were compiled together with the repertoire data.

Study-wide findings and limitations: When HLA alleles, especially DR and DQ, strongly co-occurred, attributing TCR associations to individual alleles was difficult. A cluster of highly shared sequence variants was judged likely to represent a technical artifact of the sequencing pipeline. Most TCR sequences were seen in very few donors, while some public TCRs were found in many individuals. The authors suggested that the approach could potentially be extended to other disease states and immunological phenotypes. Specific HLA alleles were associated with 16,951 TCR beta sequences at a false discovery rate of 0.05 in a later analysis. In a later analysis, most CMV-associated TCR beta chains were found to appear HLA-restricted, with HLA associations seemingly driven largely by CMV exposure. In an earlier analysis of approximately 590 of the donors, most TCR beta V segments were observed in productive rearrangements about 90% or about 30% of the time, broadly matching IMGT annotations. In both the original and validation cohorts, the classifier was reported to diagnose cytomegalovirus status with high specificity and sensitivity. CMV serostatus was the only immune exposure information available for the cohort. In the study, approximately 160 TCR beta chains were listed as associated with cytomegalovirus. In vitro tests confirmed that three of the cytomegalovirus-associated TCR beta chains recognize cytomegalovirus antigens. This cohort had only TCR beta chains sequenced, and the lack of alpha or paired-chain data limited which features could be detected. Correlated functional status among segregating V segments might be attributable to linkage disequilibrium, but an unknown experimental factor could not be ruled out. Several of the top co-occurrence clusters appeared to be linked to parvovirus B19, influenza, CMV and Epstein-Barr virus, according to a later analysis. Compared with equally common non-associated chains, HLA-associated TCR beta chains in a later analysis were more clonally expanded and had lower generation probabilities. A further reported finding was that TCR beta sequences accurately predicted the HLA-A and HLA-B alleles for most subjects in the first cohort. Because HLA typing was unavailable for some donors at each locus, only the typed subset was used in association tests. In a later genetic analysis, fewer N-insertions in productive TCRs were reported among donors in an Asian-associated ancestry cluster than the approximately 710-donor mean. Some IMGT-functional V segments, including TRBV6-2 and TRBV6-3, could not be told apart with the 87-base-pair reads, so those segments were excluded. The presence/absence analyses assumed that sequencing depth was roughly uniform across donors, and that assumption may not be true. V-gene and J-gene trimming of TCR beta chains was associated with a missense DCLRE1C variant in a later genetic analysis, and the association was replicated in an independent cohort. Because counts were too low, about 18 rarely observed V segments, including chromosome 9 orphons, were excluded from the earlier analysis of around 590 of the donors. In a later analysis, TCR association rates were found to vary across HLA loci, with the most associated TCRs seen for DRB1 alleles and the fewest for HLA-C alleles.

The cohort was made up of about 610 healthy bone marrow donors. Cohort members were all nominally healthy when sampled, although unrecorded immune exposures were likely present. The donor was CMV seronegative and was included in the group of over 300 seronegative cohort members. A peripheral blood sample was provided by each donor, and peripheral blood mononuclear cells were used for TCR beta sequencing. The Qiagen DNeasy Blood Extraction Kit was used to extract genomic DNA from the blood cell samples. The library was prepared using the immunoSEQ multiplex PCR assay. For the multiplex PCR, a mixture combining 60 forward primers for TCR Vbeta segments and 13 reverse primers for TCR Jbeta segments was used. The CDR3 region of rearranged TCR beta genes was amplified from genomic DNA by a multiplex PCR assay. On the Illumina HiSeq System, the amplified TCR beta libraries were sequenced as 87-base-pair reads. As for the authors' bioinformatics: A later analysis counted 65 million to 90 million unique TCR beta chains across the 550 to 800 repertoires, and 10 million to 12 million of these chains were shared by at least two donors. A nearest-neighbor algorithm error-corrected the raw reads and collapsed the reads into unique sequences, merging closely related sequences to remove PCR and sequencing errors. CDR3 sequences were aligned to IMGT reference sequences to assign V, D and J gene segments. Each retained sequence needed at least a six-nucleotide match to both a V gene segment and a J gene segment. Rearrangements were classified as productive when the CDR3 lacked stop codons and remained in frame with V and J, and all other rearrangements were classified as non-productive. CDR3 was defined by IMGT convention, running from the second conserved V-encoded cysteine to the conserved J-encoded phenylalanine. The earlier analysis of about 640 of the donors excluded any sequence lacking an unambiguous match to a single V gene segment. An earlier analysis of just under 600 of the donors called V segments functional above 56.7% productive rearrangements and segregating when the between-donor standard deviation exceeded 5%. A statistical classification framework was built to diagnose cytomegalovirus status from the catalog of TCR beta chain sequences. V and J gene assignment, in a later analysis, came from comparing TCR nucleotide sequences with IMGT/GENE-DB human TR gene sequences. The TCRdist pipeline was used in a later analysis to assign CDR3 sequences and most-parsimonious VDJ recombination scenarios. In a later analysis, each TCR beta chain was defined by its CDR3 amino acid sequence together with its V-gene family, and reads without a unique V-gene family were excluded. In a later analysis, 450 to 600 highly shared, low-generation-probability nucleotide sequences were removed to address suspected cross-contamination and a sequencing artifact. A later analysis calculated a clonal expansion index for each public chain from normalized within-repertoire ranks of inferred template counts. Generation probabilities in a later analysis came from a VDJ recombination model fitted to out-of-frame rearrangements, and those results were checked against IGoR. Hypergeometric tests were used in a later analysis to score TCR-TCR, TCR-HLA and TCR-CMV co-occurrence, with a repertoire-size bias correction applied to the TCR pairs. A later analysis estimated false discovery rates by permuting HLA or CMV assignments 20 times. A later analysis grouped co-occurring TCRs with DBSCAN, adding TCRdist sequence similarity when clustering within HLA-allele-positive subsets. Co-occurrence clustering excluded repertoires with fewer than 30,000 or more than 120,000 public chains, plus five with anomalous nucleotide sharing. TCRdb took over this immuneACCESS table, retaining in-frame rearrangements with V and J assigned. Such tables are incomplete; in checked studies, under half of the missing clones stem from an unresolved V gene, and the remainder is unexplained. V and J calls and clone size are those listed in that table; D and trimming were worked out from the DNA. The sample contains 150,000 to 200,000 clones, approximately 80% of them found a single time. The leading ten clones occupy roughly 1.3% of the sample.

Based on the germline V gene, the CDR1 and CDR2 sequences are SGHTA and FQGTGA. The V end loses 5 bases and the J end loses 0 bases, and a stretch of 9 bases separates them. The CDR3, from cysteine to phenylalanine, totals 14 residues. CDR3 DNA only is kept here, 42 bases in frame from base 1. Concerning this clone: Its antigen is currently not known. No base-level quality is on record; no much larger clone is a single base apart.

Sequencing was done on a sample of PBMCs. The clonotype originates from a man aged 25-45 years in good health and CMV-seronegative. The V gene is TRBV7-3 and the J gene is TRBJ2-3; no D gene is confidently identified. The nucleotide sequence reads TGTGCCAGCAGCCAATTAGCTAGCACAGATACGCAGTATTTT. This gives the protein CASSQLASTDTQYF.